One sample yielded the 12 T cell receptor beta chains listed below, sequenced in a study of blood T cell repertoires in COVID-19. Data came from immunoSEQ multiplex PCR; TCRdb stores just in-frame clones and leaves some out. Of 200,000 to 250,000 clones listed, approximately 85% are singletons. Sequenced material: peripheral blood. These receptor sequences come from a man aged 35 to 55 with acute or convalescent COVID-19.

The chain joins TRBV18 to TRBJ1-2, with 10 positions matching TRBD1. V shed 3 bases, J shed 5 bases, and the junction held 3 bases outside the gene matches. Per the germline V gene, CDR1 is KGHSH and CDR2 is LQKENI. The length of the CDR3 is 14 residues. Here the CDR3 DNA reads TGTGCCAGCTCACCGGGGACAGGGGTTTATGGCTACACCTTC. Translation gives CASSPGTGVYGYTF.

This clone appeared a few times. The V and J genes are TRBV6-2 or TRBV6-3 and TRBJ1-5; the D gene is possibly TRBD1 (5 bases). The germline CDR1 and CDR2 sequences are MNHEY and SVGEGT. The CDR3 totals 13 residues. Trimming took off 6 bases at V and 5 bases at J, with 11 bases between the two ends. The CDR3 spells CASSAWGDQPQHF. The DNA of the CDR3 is TGTGCCAGCAGCGCCTGGGGGGATCAGCCCCAGCATTTT.

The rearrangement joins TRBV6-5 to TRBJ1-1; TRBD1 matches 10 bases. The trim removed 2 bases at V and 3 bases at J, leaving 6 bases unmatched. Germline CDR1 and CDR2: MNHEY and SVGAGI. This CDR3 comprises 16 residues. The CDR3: CASSYAQDRGYTEAFF. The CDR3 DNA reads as TGTGCCAGCAGTTACGCCCAGGACAGGGGGTACACTGAAGCTTTCTTT.

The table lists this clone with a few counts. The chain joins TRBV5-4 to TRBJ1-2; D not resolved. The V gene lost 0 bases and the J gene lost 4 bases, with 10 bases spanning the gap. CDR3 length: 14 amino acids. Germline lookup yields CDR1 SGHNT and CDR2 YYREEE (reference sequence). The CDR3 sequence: CASSLEGAAYGYTF. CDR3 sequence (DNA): TGTGCCAGCAGCTTGGAGGGAGCAGCCTATGGCTACACCTTC. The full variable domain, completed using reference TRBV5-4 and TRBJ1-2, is ETGVTQSPTHLIKTRGQQVTLRCSSQSGHNTVSWYQQALGQGPQFIFQYYREEENGRGNFPPRFSGLQFPNYSSELNVNALELDDSALYLCASSLEGAAYGYTFGSGTRLTVV.

Written as DNA, the CDR3 is TGTGCCAGCACCCGAGCGGGGGGCACTAATGAAAAACTGTTTTTT. Amino acid sequence: CASTRAGGTNEKLFF. The rearrangement links TRBV3-1 (or the pseudogene TRBV3-2) to TRBJ1-4, with a tentative D call TRBD1 (6 bases). The CDR3 has 15 amino acids. The V end lost 7 bases, the J end lost 2 bases, and 14 bases lay between the germline ends. Germline V gene lookup returns CDR1 LGHDT and CDR2 YNNKEL (reference sequence).

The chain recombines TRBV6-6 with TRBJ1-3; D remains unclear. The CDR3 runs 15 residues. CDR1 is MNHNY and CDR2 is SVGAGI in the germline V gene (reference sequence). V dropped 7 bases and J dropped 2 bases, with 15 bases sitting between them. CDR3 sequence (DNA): TGTGCCAGCACCCTTACCGGAGGGCCTGGAAACACCATATATTTT. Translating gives CASTLTGGPGNTIYF.

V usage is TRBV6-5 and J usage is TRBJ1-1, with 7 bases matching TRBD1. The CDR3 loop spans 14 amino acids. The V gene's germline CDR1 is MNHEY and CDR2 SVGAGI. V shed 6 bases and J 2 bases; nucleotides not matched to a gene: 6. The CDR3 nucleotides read TGTGCCAGCAGCCCCCGGACAGGTAACACTGAAGCTTTCTTT. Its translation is CASSPRTGNTEAFF.

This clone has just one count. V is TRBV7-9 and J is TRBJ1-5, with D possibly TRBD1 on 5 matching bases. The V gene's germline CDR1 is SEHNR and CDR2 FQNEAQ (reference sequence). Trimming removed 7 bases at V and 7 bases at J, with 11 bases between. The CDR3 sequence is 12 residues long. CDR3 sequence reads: CASTQGGQPQHF. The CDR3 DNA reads TGTGCCAGCACTCAGGGAGGCCAGCCCCAGCATTTT.

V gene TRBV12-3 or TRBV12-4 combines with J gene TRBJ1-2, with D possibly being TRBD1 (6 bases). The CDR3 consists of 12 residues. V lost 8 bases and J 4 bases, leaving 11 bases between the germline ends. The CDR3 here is CASLSRGYGYTF. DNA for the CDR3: TGTGCCAGCCTCTCCAGGGGCTATGGCTACACCTTC.

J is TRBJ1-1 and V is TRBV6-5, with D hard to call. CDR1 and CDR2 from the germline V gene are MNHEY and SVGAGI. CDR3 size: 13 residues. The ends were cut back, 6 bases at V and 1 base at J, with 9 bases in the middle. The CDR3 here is CASRITENTEAFF. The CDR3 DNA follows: TGTGCCAGCAGGATAACAGAGAACACTGAAGCTTTCTTT.

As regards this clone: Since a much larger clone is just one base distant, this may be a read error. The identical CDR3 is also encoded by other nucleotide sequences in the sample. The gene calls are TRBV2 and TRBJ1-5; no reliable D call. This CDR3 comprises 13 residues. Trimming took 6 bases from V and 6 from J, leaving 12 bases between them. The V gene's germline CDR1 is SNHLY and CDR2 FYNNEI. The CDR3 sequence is CASSPPRGQPQHF. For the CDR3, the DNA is TGTGCCAGCAGCCCCCCCCGGGGTCAGCCCCAGCATTTT.

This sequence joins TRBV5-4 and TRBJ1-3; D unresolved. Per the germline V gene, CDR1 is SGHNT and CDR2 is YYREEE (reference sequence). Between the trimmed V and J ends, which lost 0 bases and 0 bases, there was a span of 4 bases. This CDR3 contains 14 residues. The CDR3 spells CASSLVGSGNTIYF. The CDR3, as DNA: TGTGCCAGCAGCTTGGTCGGCTCTGGAAACACCATATATTTT.